The rows below give T cell receptor beta chains drawn from one sample of a study of blood T cell repertoires in COVID-19. Libraries were prepared by immunoSEQ multiplex PCR; TCRdb keeps only in-frame clonotypes and omits some of them. The sample has some 330,000 clones; roughly 90% are singletons. Specimen: peripheral blood. These receptors were collected from a woman in her forties or fifties with active or convalescent COVID-19. CDR3s include the opening cysteine and the closing phenylalanine or tryptophan. The D gene is left open where the match is weak. Expanded clones get a size class; other rows say once, few or many, or leave the size out.

>-|-|TRBJ2-2|TRBV3-1/TRBV3-2|15
TGTGCCAGCAGCTGGAGGAGGGGGAACACCGGGGAGCTGTTTTTT
CASSWRRGNTGELFF
>-|-|TRBJ2-5|TRBV5-1|14
TGCGCCAGCAGCGTTACGGGGGGCCGGGAGACCCAGTACTTC
CASSVTGGRETQYF
>-|-|TRBJ2-1|TRBV20-1|16
TGCAGTGCTAGTGATTCGGGAAAAAGCTCCTACAATGAGCAGTTCTTC
CSASDSGKSSYNEQFF
>TRBD1|-|TRBJ1-1|TRBV7-2|14
TGTGCCAGCAGCTTCAGAGGGGGCAGAACTGAAGCTTTCTTT
CASSFRGGRTEAFF
>TRBD2|-|TRBJ2-3|TRBV19|16
TGTGCCAGTAGTGAGGGACTACCGGATGTCACAGATACGCAGTATTTT
CASSEGLPDVTDTQYF
>-|-|TRBJ1-4|TRBV7-9|16
TGTGCCAGCAGCTTAATGGGGGGACTTAATAATGAAAAACTGTTTTTT
CASSLMGGLNNEKLFF
>-|-|TRBJ2-2|TRBV9|15
TGTGCCAGCAGCCCCTCGGCCAGGGACACCGGGGAGCTGTTTTTT
CASSPSARDTGELFF
>-|few|TRBJ2-5|TRBV5-1|15
TGCGCCAGCAGCTTTACAGGGACCCTCGAAGGTACCCAGTACTTC
CASSFTGTLEGTQYF
>TRBD2|-|TRBJ2-5|TRBV4-3|13
TGCGCCAGCAGCCAAGGGGTAGCGGGGACCCAGTACTTC
CASSQGVAGTQYF
>TRBD1|-|TRBJ2-7|TRBV9|15
TGTGCCAGCAGCGACACTGGACAGGCCAGGGGTGAGCAGTACTTC
CASSDTGQARGEQYF
>TRBD1|-|TRBJ2-1|TRBV11-2|16
TGTGCCAGCAGCTCCGTTCGGGACAGGGCCTACAATGAGCAGTTCTTC
CASSSVRDRAYNEQFF
>-|-|TRBJ1-6|TRBV6-5|14
TGTGCCAGCACCGCGACGGGTGCGGTCTCACCCCTCCACTTT
CASTATGAVSPLHF
>-|-|TRBJ2-2|TRBV28|15
TGTGCCAGCAGTCGCCCGGGTCTTGATGGCGGGGAGCTGTTTTTT
CASSRPGLDGGELFF
>-|-|TRBJ1-2|TRBV6-5|15
TGTGCCAGCAGTTACAAGCGGGGGGAACTCTATGGCTACACCTTC
CASSYKRGELYGYTF
>TRBD1|-|TRBJ2-4|TRBV27|18
TGTGCCAGCAGTTTATCGGCCGGGACAGGGTTAGCCAAAAACATTCAGTACTTC
CASSLSAGTGLAKNIQYF
>-|-|TRBJ2-3|TRBV4-3|16
TGCGCCAGCAGCCCGGGTATGGGGGGATCCACAGATACGCAGTATTTT
CASSPGMGGSTDTQYF
>-|-|TRBJ1-1|TRBV6-5|13
TGTGCCAGCAGTTACTCGAGTCTCACTGAAGCTTTCTTT
CASSYSSLTEAFF
>TRBD2|-|TRBJ2-1|TRBV3-1/TRBV3-2|17
TGTGCCAGCAGCCAAGCGGCTAGCGGGGGGCATTACAATGAGCAGTTCTTC
CASSQAASGGHYNEQFF
>-|-|TRBJ2-7|TRBV28|11
TGTGCCAGCAGTACAGGGTACGAGCAGTACTTC
CASSTGYEQYF